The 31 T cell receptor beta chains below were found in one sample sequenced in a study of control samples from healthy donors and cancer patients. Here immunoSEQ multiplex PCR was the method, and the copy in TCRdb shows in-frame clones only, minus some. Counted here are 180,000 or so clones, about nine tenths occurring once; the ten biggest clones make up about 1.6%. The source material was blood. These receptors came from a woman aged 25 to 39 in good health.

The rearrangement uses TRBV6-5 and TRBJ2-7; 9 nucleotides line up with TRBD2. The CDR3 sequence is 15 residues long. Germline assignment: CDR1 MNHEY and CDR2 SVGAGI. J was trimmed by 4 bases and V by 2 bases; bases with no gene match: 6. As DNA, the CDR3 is TGTGCCAGCAGTTACGATGGGACTAGCCGGTACGAGCAGTACTTC. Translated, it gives CASSYDGTSRYEQYF.

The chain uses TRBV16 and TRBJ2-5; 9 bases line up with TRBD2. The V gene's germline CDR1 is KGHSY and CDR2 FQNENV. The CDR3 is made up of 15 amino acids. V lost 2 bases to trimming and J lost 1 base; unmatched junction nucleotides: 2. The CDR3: CASSQQTSGQETQYF. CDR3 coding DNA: TGTGCCAGCAGCCAACAGACTAGCGGCCAAGAGACCCAGTACTTC.

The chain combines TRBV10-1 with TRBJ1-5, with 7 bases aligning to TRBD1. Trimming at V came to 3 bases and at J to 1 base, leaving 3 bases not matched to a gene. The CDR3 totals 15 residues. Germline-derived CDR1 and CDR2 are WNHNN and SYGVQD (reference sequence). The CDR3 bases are TGCGCCAGCAGTGATCCCAGGGGGAGCAATCAGCCCCAGCATTTT. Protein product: CASSDPRGSNQPQHF.

As DNA, the CDR3 is TGCGCCAGCAGCCTAACCACCACAGGGGGCGGGGAGCTGTTTTTT. This encodes CASSLTTTGGGELFF. The rearrangement links TRBV5-1 to TRBJ2-2; 8 bases match TRBD1. This CDR3 spans 15 amino acids. After removal of 4 bases from V and 7 bases from J, the junction contained 9 bases not matched to a gene. The germline V gene has CDR1 SGHRS and CDR2 YFSETQ.

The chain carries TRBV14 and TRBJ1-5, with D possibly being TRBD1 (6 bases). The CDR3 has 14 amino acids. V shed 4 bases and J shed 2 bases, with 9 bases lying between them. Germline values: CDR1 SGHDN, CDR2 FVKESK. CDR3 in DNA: TGTGCCAGCAGCCTACAGGGAGGCAATCAGCCCCAGCATTTT. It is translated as CASSLQGGNQPQHF.

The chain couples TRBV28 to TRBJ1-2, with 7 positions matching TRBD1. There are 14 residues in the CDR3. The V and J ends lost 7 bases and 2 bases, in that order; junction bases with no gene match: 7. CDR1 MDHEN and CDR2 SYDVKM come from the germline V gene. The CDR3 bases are TGTGCCAGCACCTCACAGGACAGGAACTATGGCTACACCTTC. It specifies CASTSQDRNYGYTF.

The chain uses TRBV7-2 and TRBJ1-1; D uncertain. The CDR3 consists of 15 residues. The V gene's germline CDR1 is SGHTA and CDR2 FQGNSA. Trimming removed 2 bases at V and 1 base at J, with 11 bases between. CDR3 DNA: TGTGCCAGCAGCTTAAAAGGACTCACGAACACTGAAGCTTTCTTT. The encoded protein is CASSLKGLTNTEAFF.

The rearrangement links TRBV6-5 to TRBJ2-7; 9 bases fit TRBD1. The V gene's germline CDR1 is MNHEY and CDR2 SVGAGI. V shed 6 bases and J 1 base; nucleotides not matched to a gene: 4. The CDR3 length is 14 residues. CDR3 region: CASRPGTGSYEQYF. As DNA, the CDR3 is TGTGCCAGCAGACCCGGGACAGGGTCCTACGAGCAGTACTTC.

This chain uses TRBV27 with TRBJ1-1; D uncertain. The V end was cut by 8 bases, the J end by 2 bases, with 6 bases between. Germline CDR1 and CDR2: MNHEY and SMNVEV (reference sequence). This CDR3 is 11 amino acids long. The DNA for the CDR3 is TGTGCCAGCCACACAAACACTGAAGCTTTCTTT. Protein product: CASHTNTEAFF.

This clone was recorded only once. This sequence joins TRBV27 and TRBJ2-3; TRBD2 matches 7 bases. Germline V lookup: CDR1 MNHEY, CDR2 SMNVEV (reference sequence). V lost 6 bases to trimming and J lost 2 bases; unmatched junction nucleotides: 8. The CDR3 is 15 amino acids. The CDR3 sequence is CASRLAYHDTDTQYF. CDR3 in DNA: TGTGCCAGCAGACTAGCGTACCATGACACAGATACGCAGTATTTT.

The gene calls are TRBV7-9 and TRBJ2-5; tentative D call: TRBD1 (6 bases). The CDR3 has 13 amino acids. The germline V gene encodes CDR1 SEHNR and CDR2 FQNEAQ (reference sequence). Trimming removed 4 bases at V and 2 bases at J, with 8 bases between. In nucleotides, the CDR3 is TGTGCCAGCAGCTGGGGGCTGCAAGAGACCCAGTACTTC. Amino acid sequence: CASSWGLQETQYF. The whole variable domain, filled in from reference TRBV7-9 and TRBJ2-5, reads DTGVSQNPRHKITKRGQNVTFRCDPISEHNRLYWYRQTLGQGPEFLTYFQNEAQLEKSRLLSDRFSAERPKGSFSTLEIQRTEQGDSAMYLCASSWGLQETQYFGPGTRLLVL.

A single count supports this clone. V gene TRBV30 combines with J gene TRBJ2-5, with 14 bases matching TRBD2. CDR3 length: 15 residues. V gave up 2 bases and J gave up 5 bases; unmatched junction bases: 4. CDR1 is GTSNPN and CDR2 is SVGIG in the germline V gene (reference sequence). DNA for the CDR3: TGTGCCTGGAGTAGACTAGCGGGAGGGGTGGAGACCCAGTACTTC. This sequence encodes CAWSRLAGGVETQYF.

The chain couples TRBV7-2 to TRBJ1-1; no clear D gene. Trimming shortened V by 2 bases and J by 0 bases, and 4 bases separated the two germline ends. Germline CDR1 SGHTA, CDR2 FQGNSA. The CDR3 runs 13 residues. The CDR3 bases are TGTGCCAGCAGCTTAATGGTGAACACTGAAGCTTTCTTT. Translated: CASSLMVNTEAFF.

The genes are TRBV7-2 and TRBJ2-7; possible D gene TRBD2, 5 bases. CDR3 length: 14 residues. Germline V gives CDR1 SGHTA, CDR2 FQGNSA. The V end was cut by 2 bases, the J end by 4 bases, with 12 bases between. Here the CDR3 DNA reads TGTGCCAGCAGCTTATCCCCGGGATCTTACGAGCAGTACTTC. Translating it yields CASSLSPGSYEQYF.

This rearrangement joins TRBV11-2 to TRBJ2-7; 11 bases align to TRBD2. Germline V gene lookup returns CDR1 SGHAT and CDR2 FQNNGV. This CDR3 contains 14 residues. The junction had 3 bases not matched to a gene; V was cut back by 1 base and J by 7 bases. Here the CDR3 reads CASSLAGLAAEQYF. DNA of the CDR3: TGTGCCAGCAGCTTAGCGGGACTAGCGGCTGAGCAGTACTTC.

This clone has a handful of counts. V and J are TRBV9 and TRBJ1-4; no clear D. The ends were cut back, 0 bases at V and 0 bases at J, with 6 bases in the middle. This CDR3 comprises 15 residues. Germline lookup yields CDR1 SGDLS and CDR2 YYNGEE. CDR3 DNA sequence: TGTGCCAGCAGCGTAGGGCCATCAACTAATGAAAAACTGTTTTTT. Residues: CASSVGPSTNEKLFF.

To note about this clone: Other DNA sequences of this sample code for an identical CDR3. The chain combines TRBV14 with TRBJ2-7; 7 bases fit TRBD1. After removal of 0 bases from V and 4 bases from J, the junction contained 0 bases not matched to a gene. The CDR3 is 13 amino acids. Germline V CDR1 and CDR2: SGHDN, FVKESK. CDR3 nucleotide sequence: TGTGCCAGCAGCCAAGACAGGGGGTACGAGCAGTACTTC. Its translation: CASSQDRGYEQYF.

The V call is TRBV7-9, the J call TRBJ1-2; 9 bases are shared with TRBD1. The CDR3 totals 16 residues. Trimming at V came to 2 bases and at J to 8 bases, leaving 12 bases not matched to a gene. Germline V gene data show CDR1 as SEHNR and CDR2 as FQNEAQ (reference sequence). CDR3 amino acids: CASSLSTPGQGKGYTF. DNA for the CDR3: TGTGCCAGCAGCTTATCCACTCCGGGACAGGGTAAAGGCTACACCTTC.

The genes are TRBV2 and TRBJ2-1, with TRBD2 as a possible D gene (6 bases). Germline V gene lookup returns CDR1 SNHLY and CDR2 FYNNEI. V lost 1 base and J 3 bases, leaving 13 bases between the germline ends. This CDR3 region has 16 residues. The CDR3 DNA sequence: TGTGCCAGCAGTGAAGGGTCCGGGGGTCTCTACAATGAGCAGTTCTTC. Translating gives CASSEGSGGLYNEQFF.

Here the CDR3 reads CASSLRARLDNEQFF. CDR3 DNA: TGTGCCAGCAGCTTACGGGCCCGACTAGATAATGAGCAGTTCTTC. The V gene is TRBV11-2, the J gene TRBJ2-1, with a tentative D call TRBD2 (6 bases). The CDR3 length is 15 residues. CDR1 and CDR2 (germline): SGHAT, FQNNGV. V dropped 2 bases and J dropped 7 bases, with 15 bases sitting between them. Together with reference TRBV11-2 and TRBJ2-1, the CDR3 gives the full variable domain: EAGVAQSPRYKIIEKRQSVAFWCNPISGHATLYWYQQILGQGPKLLIQFQNNGVVDDSQLPKDRFSAERLKGVDSTLKIQPAKLEDSAVYLCASSLRARLDNEQFFGPGTRLTVL.

The CDR3 here is CASRSTSGGYNEQFF. The CDR3 DNA follows: TGTGCCAGCAGATCGACTAGCGGGGGGTACAATGAGCAGTTCTTC. The chain joins TRBV6-5 to TRBJ2-1; 13 bases map to TRBD2. Germline V gene sequence: CDR1 MNHEY, CDR2 SVGAGI. There are 15 residues in the CDR3. V dropped 6 bases and J dropped 4; count of bases not matched to a gene: 3.

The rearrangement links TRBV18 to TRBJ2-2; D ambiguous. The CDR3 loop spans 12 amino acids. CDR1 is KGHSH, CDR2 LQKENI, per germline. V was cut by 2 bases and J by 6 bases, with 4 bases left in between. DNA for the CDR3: TGTGCCAGCTCACCAGGTGCCGGGGAGCTGTTTTTT. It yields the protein CASSPGAGELFF.

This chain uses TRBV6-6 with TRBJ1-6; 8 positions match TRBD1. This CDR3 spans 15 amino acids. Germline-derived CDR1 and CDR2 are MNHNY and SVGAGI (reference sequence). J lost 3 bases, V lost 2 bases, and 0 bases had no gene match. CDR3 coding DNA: TGTGCCAGCAGTTACACAGGGGGCTATAATTCACCCCTCCACTTT. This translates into CASSYTGGYNSPLHF.

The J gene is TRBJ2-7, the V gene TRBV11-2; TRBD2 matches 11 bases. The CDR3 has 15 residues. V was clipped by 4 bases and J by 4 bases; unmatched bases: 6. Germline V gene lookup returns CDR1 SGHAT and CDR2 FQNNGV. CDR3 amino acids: CASSSPTSGAYEQYF. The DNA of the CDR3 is TGTGCCAGCAGCTCCCCGACTAGCGGGGCTTACGAGCAGTACTTC.

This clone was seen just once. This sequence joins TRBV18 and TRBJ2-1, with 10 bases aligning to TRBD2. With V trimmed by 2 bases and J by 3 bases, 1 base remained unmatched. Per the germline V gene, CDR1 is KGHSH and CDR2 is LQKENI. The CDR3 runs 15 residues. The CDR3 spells CASSPTSGNYNEQFF. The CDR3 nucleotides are TGTGCCAGCTCACCAACTAGCGGGAACTACAATGAGCAGTTCTTC. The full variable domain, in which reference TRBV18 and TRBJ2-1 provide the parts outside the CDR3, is NAGVMQNPRHLVRRRGQEARLRCSPMKGHSHVYWYRQLPEEGLKFMVYLQKENIIDESGMPKERFSAEFPKEGPSILRIQQVVRGDSAAYFCASSPTSGNYNEQFFGPGTRLTVL.

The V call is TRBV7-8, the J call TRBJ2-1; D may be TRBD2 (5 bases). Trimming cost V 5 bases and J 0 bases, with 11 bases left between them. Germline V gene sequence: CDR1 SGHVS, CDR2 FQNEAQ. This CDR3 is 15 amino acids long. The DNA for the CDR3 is TGTGCCAGCAGCCTTCGGACTGGCTCCTACAATGAGCAGTTCTTC. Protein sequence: CASSLRTGSYNEQFF.

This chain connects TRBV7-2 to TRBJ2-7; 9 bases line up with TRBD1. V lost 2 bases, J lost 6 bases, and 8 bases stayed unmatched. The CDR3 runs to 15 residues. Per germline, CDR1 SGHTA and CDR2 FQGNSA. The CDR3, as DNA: TGTGCCAGCAGCTTAAGGGGACAGGGTCGGGGCGAGCAGTACTTC. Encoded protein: CASSLRGQGRGEQYF.

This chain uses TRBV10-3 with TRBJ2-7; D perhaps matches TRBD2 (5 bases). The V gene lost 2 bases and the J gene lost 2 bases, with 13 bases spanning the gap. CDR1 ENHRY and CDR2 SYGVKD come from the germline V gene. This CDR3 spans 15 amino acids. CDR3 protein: CAISEGQRQAYEQYF. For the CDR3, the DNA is TGTGCCATCAGTGAGGGCCAGCGGCAAGCCTACGAGCAGTACTTC.

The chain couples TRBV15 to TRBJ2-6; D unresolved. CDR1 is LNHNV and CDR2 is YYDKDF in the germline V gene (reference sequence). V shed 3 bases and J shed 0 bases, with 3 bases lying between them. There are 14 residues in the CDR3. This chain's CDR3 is CATSRSSGANVLTF. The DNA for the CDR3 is TGTGCCACCAGCAGGAGCTCTGGGGCCAACGTCCTGACTTTC.

The CDR3 nucleotides are TGTGCCAGCAGCTTATCTGGCACCGGGGAGCTGTTTTTT. Protein product: CASSLSGTGELFF. The V gene is TRBV7-3, the J gene TRBJ2-2; D not certain. The V gene lost 2 bases and the J gene lost 4 bases, with 5 bases spanning the gap. The germline V gene has CDR1 SGHTA and CDR2 FQGTGA. The CDR3 length is 13 residues.

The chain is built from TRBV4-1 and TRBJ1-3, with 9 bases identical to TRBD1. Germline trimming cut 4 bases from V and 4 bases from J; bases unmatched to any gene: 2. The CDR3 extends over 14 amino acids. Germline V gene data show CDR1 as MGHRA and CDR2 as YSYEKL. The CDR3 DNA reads TGCGCCAGCAGCCCCGGGACAGGGGGAAACACCATATATTTT. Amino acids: CASSPGTGGNTIYF.